This TCR beta chain came from a study of blood T cell repertoires in COVID-19. Study as a whole: Whether acute or convalescent, the COVID-19 samples came from the United States, Italy and Spain.

Measured with immunoSEQ multiplex PCR; TCRdb has only the in-frame clones, and not every one. The sample includes some 340,000 clones, 90% of them seen just once. The CDR3 is 15 amino acids. The germline V and J ends were trimmed by 0 bases and 1 base, with 8 bases remaining between them. Germline CDR1 and CDR2: SGHRS and YFSETQ. The specimen was PBMCs or T cells enriched from blood (not recorded which). The clonotype originates from a woman aged 30 to 39 who had been exposed to COVID-19. V is TRBV5-1 and J is TRBJ1-5; D gene ambiguous. CDR3 residues: CASSLEPVSNQPQHF. The CDR3 nucleotides read TGCGCCAGCAGCTTGGAGCCGGTGAGCAATCAGCCCCAGCATTTT.